The rows below give T cell receptor beta chains drawn from one sample of a study of blood T cell repertoires in COVID-19. Data came from immunoSEQ multiplex PCR; TCRdb stores just in-frame clones and leaves some out. The sample has 90,000 or so clones, roughly 83% seen once. The sequenced sample consisted of peripheral blood. The receptors originated from a man in his fifties with active COVID-19. CDR3s include the opening cysteine and the closing phenylalanine or tryptophan. Only part of the rows carry a size: once, few, many, or a class if the clone is expanded.

j_call,clone_size,v_call,cdr3_aa
TRBJ2-1,-,TRBV28,CASRKRSGSDEQFF
TRBJ1-6,once,TRBV4-3,CASSQESGTPLHF
TRBJ2-3,-,TRBV4-1,CASSQWTVGHTDTQYF
TRBJ1-5,-,TRBV5-1,CASSHTGGNQPQHF
TRBJ2-1,-,TRBV4-1,CASSQDAGQVYNEQFF
TRBJ1-1,once,TRBV29-1,CSVEGQMNTEAFF
TRBJ1-4,-,TRBV18,CASSHGATNEKLFF
TRBJ2-1,-,TRBV5-1,CASSLGRRNEQFF
TRBJ2-5,-,TRBV7-2,CASSLLRQREARETQYF
TRBJ2-3,-,TRBV7-3,CASSTRTGTVEDTQYF
TRBJ2-3,-,TRBV3-1/TRBV3-2,CASSLRAGTDTQYF